Listed here are 16 T cell receptor beta chains from one sample, sequenced in a study of blood T cell repertoires in COVID-19. The repertoire was sequenced with immunoSEQ multiplex PCR; TCRdb's copy has only in-frame clones and lacks some. The sample includes 200,000 to 250,000 clones, approximately 90% of them seen just once. Sequencing was performed on PBMCs or T cells enriched from blood (not recorded which). Receptor source: a woman aged 30 to 39 who had recovered from COVID-19.

This chain uses TRBV7-2 with TRBJ1-1, with D possibly being TRBD1 (5 bases). The V end lost 2 bases, the J end lost 1 base, and 14 bases lay between the germline ends. CDR1 and CDR2 (germline): SGHTA, FQGNSA. CDR3 length: 16 residues. CDR3 nucleotides: TGTGCCAGCAGCTTATTCCCTCTGACAGAGAACACTGAAGCTTTCTTT. It encodes CASSLFPLTENTEAFF.

The J gene is TRBJ1-2, the V gene TRBV5-1; D possibly corresponds to TRBD1 (6 bases). The CDR3 has 15 residues. CDR1 SGHRS and CDR2 YFSETQ come from the germline V gene. Trimming pared 2 bases from V and 4 bases from J, leaving 15 bases between. For the CDR3, the DNA is TGCGCCAGCAGCTTAAACCGGGACATCGCCTATGGCTACACCTTC. As protein: CASSLNRDIAYGYTF.

The chain uses TRBV7-9 and TRBJ2-1; 7 nucleotides agree with TRBD2. Germline V lookup: CDR1 SEHNR, CDR2 FQNEAQ (reference sequence). J gave up 2 bases and V 6 bases, and 7 bases lay outside the gene matches. This CDR3 is 15 amino acids long. In DNA form, the CDR3 reads TGTGCCAGCAGGAGCCCCGGACTAGCCTACAATGAGCAGTTCTTC. Residues: CASRSPGLAYNEQFF.

The rearrangement uses TRBV7-2 and TRBJ2-1, with TRBD2 matching over 8 bases. V lost 4 bases, J lost 4 bases, and 12 bases stayed unmatched. Germline V CDR1 and CDR2: SGHTA, FQGNSA. The length of the CDR3 is 17 residues. This CDR3 reads CASSSREAGGRYNEQFF. In nucleotides, the CDR3 is TGTGCCAGCAGCTCCCGTGAGGCGGGGGGACGGTACAATGAGCAGTTCTTC.

The chain joins TRBV7-6 to TRBJ2-1; 8 positions match TRBD2. The ends lost 2 bases at V and 8 bases at J; junction bases unmatched: 8. Germline-derived CDR1 and CDR2 are SGHVS and FNYEAQ. This CDR3 has 15 amino acids. The CDR3 DNA follows: TGTGCCAGCAGCTTAAATGGCGGGGGGCGGGATGAGCAGTTCTTC. Amino acid sequence: CASSLNGGGRDEQFF.

The V gene is TRBV7-2, the J gene TRBJ2-4, with TRBD2 matching over 12 bases. The CDR3 contains 18 residues. In germline, CDR1 is SGHTA, CDR2 FQGNSA. V shed 2 bases, J shed 6 bases, and the junction held 11 bases outside the gene matches. The CDR3 DNA sequence: TGTGCCAGCAGCTTAAAAGGTCTAGCGGGGGGGCTGAGAAACATTCAGTACTTC. Protein product: CASSLKGLAGGLRNIQYF.

This clone was seen a few times. The chain recombines TRBV6-1 with TRBJ1-5, with 8 bases fitting TRBD1. Germline V gives CDR1 MNHNS, CDR2 SASEGT. The CDR3 is made up of 17 amino acids. The V segment lost 2 bases and the J segment 7 bases; nucleotides outside the gene matches: 13. In DNA, the CDR3 is TGTGCCAGCAGTGAAAACCCCCCTCCAGGGGGCGGCCAGCCCCAGCATTTT. Its translation: CASSENPPPGGGQPQHF.

The count of this clone is one. The chain has TRBV27 and TRBJ1-1; 8 positions match TRBD1. This CDR3 region has 14 residues. CDR1 is MNHEY and CDR2 is SMNVEV in the germline V gene (reference sequence). V gave up 7 bases and J gave up 6 bases; unmatched junction bases: 10. The CDR3 region has the DNA TGTGCCAGCACCACTAGGACAGGGTTGGCTGAAGCTTTCTTT. Translated, it gives CASTTRTGLAEAFF.

The chain carries TRBV29-1 and TRBJ1-2; D remains unclear. Germline CDR1 is SQVTM and CDR2 is ANQGSEA. Trimming removed 3 bases at V and 0 bases at J, with 5 bases between. This CDR3 has 12 amino acids. CDR3 protein: CSVDVANYGYTF. In DNA form, the CDR3 reads TGCAGCGTTGATGTAGCTAACTATGGCTACACCTTC.

The rearrangement uses TRBV18 and TRBJ1-1, with a weak D call TRBD1 (6 bases). There are 15 residues in the CDR3. With 4 bases removed from V and 1 base from J, the gap between germline ends came to 13 bases. CDR1 is KGHSH, CDR2 LQKENI, per germline. The CDR3 protein is CASSLALTGNTEAFF. The CDR3 coding sequence is TGTGCCAGCTCACTCGCCTTGACAGGGAACACTGAAGCTTTCTTT.

This rearrangement joins TRBV5-1 to TRBJ1-2; D gene ambiguous. Germline CDR1 SGHRS, CDR2 YFSETQ. The CDR3 spans 13 residues. Trimming shortened V by 0 bases and J by 8 bases, and 11 bases separated the two germline ends. The CDR3 is CASSLEPPRGYTF. The CDR3, as DNA: TGCGCCAGCAGCTTGGAACCCCCGCGGGGCTACACCTTC.

A single count supports this clone. The genes are TRBV6-2 or TRBV6-3 and TRBJ2-1; TRBD1 aligns across 9 bases. The junction had 6 bases not matched to a gene; V was cut back by 5 bases and J by 4 bases. The CDR3 loop spans 15 amino acids. CDR1 and CDR2 (germline): MNHEY, SVGEGT. The CDR3 region is CASSPRDREYNEQFF. CDR3 in DNA: TGTGCCAGCAGTCCCCGGGACAGGGAGTACAATGAGCAGTTCTTC.

The chain employs TRBV4-3 and TRBJ2-1, with TRBD2 identical over 11 bases. Trimming removed 4 bases from V and 6 bases from J; junction bases left unmatched: 5. CDR1 and CDR2 from the germline V gene are LGHNA and YSLEER. The CDR3 loop spans 15 amino acids. The CDR3 sequence: CASSRHSGGVNEQFF. In nucleotides, the CDR3 is TGCGCCAGCAGCCGCCATAGCGGGGGGGTCAATGAGCAGTTCTTC.

The rearrangement joins TRBV12-3 or TRBV12-4 to TRBJ1-1; D might be TRBD1 (5 bases). V shed 6 bases and J shed 1 base, with 9 bases lying between them. This CDR3 has 13 residues. The CDR3 region is CASRRQWNTEAFF. The CDR3 coding sequence is TGTGCCAGCAGGCGACAGTGGAACACTGAAGCTTTCTTT.

This rearrangement joins TRBV11-2 to TRBJ1-2; no firm D call. The germline V gene has CDR1 SGHAT and CDR2 FQNNGV. The CDR3 consists of 12 residues. Between the trimmed V and J ends, which lost 5 bases and 2 bases, there was a span of 6 bases. The CDR3: CASSENNYGYTF. In DNA, the CDR3 is TGTGCCAGCAGCGAGAACAACTATGGCTACACCTTC.

V is TRBV7-3 and J is TRBJ2-2, with a tentative D call TRBD2 (6 bases). Germline CDR1 reads SGHTA; CDR2 reads FQGTGA. The CDR3 consists of 17 residues. Trimming left V 2 bases short and J 2 bases short, with 15 bases between. The CDR3 bases are TGTGCCAGCAGCTTAGGTCTGGGGGGATTAAACACCGGGGAGCTGTTTTTT. This codes for CASSLGLGGLNTGELFF.